The sequence of this TCR beta chain was determined in a study of Graves' ophthalmopathy and Graves' hyperthyroidism. Across the whole study: Peripheral blood samples were taken at initial diagnosis, before any treatment. Study findings and constraints: Most expanded clonotypes in thyroid above 0.001 frequency also showed up in blood.

TCR beta CDR3 regions were amplified from RNA transcripts. Amplification began with first-round RT-PCR using HTBI primers, then second-round multiplex PCR was performed. One entry per CDR3 protein results from TCRdb running MiXCR on the multiplex PCR reads. The sample lists 600,000 to 950,000 distinct CDR3 sequences; roughly two fifths were seen once. The diagnosis combined clinical symptoms, thyroxine, TRAb, thyroid ultrasound and orbital computed tomography scans. This clonotype was seen a few times. The target antigen is unknown. CDR1 and CDR2 (germline): SGHDN, FVKESK. The CDR3 loop spans 18 amino acids. Losses at the gene ends were 3 bases for V and 1 base for J; bases not matched to a gene: 13.

This clonotype was obtained from an adult man with Graves' ophthalmopathy. This chain connects TRBV14 to TRBJ1-2, with 8 bases identical to TRBD1. Sequencing was carried out using peripheral blood. CDR3 bases: TGTGCCAGCAGCCATGGTGGGCAGGGGGCAAGACTTAACTATGGCTACACCTTC. Its protein product is CASSHGGQGARLNYGYTF.